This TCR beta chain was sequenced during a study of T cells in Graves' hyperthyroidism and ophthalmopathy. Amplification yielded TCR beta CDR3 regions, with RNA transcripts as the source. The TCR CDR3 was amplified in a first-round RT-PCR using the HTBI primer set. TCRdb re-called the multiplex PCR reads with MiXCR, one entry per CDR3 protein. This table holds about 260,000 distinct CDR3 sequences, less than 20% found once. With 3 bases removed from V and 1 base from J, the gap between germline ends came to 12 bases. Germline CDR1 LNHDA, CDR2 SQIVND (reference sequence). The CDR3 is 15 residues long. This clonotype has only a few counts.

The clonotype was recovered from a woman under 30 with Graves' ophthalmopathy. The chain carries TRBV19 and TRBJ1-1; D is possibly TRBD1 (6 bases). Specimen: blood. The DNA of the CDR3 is TGTGCCAGTAGTATGGGGCAGGGGAAGAACACTGAAGCTTTCTTT. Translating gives CASSMGQGKNTEAFF.